The 30 T cell receptor beta chains below all came from one sample that was sequenced in a study of CD8 T cells in Susac syndrome. Random-hexamer reverse transcription was applied to roughly 0.5 to 1 ug RNA. MiXCR, applied by TCRdb to the immunoSEQ multiplex PCR reads, yields one record per CDR3 protein. The table records 65,000 to 100,000 distinct CDR3 sequences, roughly 95% of them present only once. The material sequenced was CD8+ T cells from PBMCs. The receptors were gathered from a human donor with Susac syndrome.

The V gene is TRBV27, the J gene TRBJ1-2; 8 bases line up with TRBD1. The CDR3 totals 18 residues. The V and J ends lost 3 bases and 4 bases, in that order; junction bases with no gene match: 16. In germline, CDR1 is MNHEY, CDR2 SMNVEV (reference sequence). The CDR3 bases are TGTGCCAGCAGTTTTAACGGCAGGGGGCCGATCCGTGGCTATGGCTACACCTTC. It is translated as CASSFNGRGPIRGYGYTF.

The rearrangement links TRBV29-1 to TRBJ2-3, with TRBD2 identical over 7 bases. Germline V gene data show CDR1 as SQVTM and CDR2 as ANQGSEA. J gave up 2 bases and V 6 bases, and 11 bases lay outside the gene matches. This CDR3 has 15 residues. The CDR3 sequence is CSVAIAGGITDTQYF. CDR3 coding DNA: TGCAGCGTCGCAATAGCGGGTGGGATCACAGATACGCAGTATTTT.

This clonotype has a single count. This chain uses TRBV25-1 with TRBJ2-1; possibly TRBD2 for D (6 bases). CDR1 MGHDK and CDR2 SYGVNS come from the germline V gene. The germline V and J ends were trimmed by 8 bases and 12 bases, with 17 bases remaining between them. This CDR3 comprises 12 residues. The CDR3 region is CASLGGLGRQFF. In DNA, the CDR3 is TGTGCCAGCCTCGGGGGTTTGGGGCGGCAGTTCTTC. Based on the CDR3 plus reference TRBV25-1 and TRBJ2-1, the full variable domain is EADIYQTPRYLVIGTGKKITLECSQTMGHDKMYWYQQDPGMELHLIHYSYGVNSTEKGDLSSESTVSRIRTEHFPLTLESARPSHTSQYLCASLGGLGRQFFGPGTRLTVL.

V and J are TRBV13 and TRBJ2-1; D might be TRBD1 (7 bases). The CDR3 length is 15 residues. The germline V and J ends were trimmed by 3 bases and 2 bases, with 11 bases remaining between them. Germline lookup yields CDR1 PRHDT and CDR2 FYEKMQ (reference sequence). CDR3 in amino acids: CASSFQGGPYNEQFF. The CDR3 DNA reads as TGTGCCAGCAGCTTTCAGGGGGGCCCCTACAATGAGCAGTTCTTC.

DNA for the CDR3: TGTGCCAGCATCCCCCCGGGCAGAGCCCAAGAGACCCAGTACTTC. This codes for CASIPPGRAQETQYF. The gene calls are TRBV7-9 and TRBJ2-5; the D is unclear. Germline CDR1 SEHNR, CDR2 FQNEAQ (reference sequence). The V gene lost 7 bases and the J gene lost 1 base, with 16 bases spanning the gap. The CDR3 loop spans 15 amino acids.

The chain joins TRBV7-8 to TRBJ2-1, with 10 bases aligning to TRBD1. The germline gives CDR1 SGHVS, CDR2 FQNEAQ. The CDR3 is made up of 16 amino acids. The V gene end was trimmed by 1 base and the J gene end by 4 bases; junction bases not matched to a gene: 4. DNA for the CDR3: TGTGCCAGCAGCTTAGTAGGGGGACAGGGGTACAATGAGCAGTTCTTC. It encodes CASSLVGGQGYNEQFF.

The chain combines TRBV7-9 with TRBJ2-3; TRBD2 is a possible D gene (5 bases). The CDR3 spans 16 residues. Germline V lookup: CDR1 SEHNR, CDR2 FQNEAQ (reference sequence). The V and J ends lost 2 bases and 6 bases respectively, with 18 bases between them. CDR3 DNA: TGTGCCAGCAGCTTACCGCTCGGGGAAAAAGTGGATACGCAGTATTTT. Translation: CASSLPLGEKVDTQYF.

This chain connects TRBV20-1 to TRBJ2-5; 8 bases are a match to TRBD1. Germline-derived CDR1 and CDR2 are DFQATT and SNEGSKA (reference sequence). V was pared by 0 bases and J by 6 bases, with 12 bases of the junction left unmatched. The CDR3 has 16 amino acids. The CDR3: CSARDHPPDREKTQYF. The CDR3 DNA is TGCAGTGCTAGAGACCACCCCCCGGACAGGGAAAAGACCCAGTACTTC.

This chain uses TRBV2 with TRBJ2-5; unclear D gene. V lost 6 bases and J lost 5, with 4 bases in between. The CDR3 is made up of 10 amino acids. CDR1 is SNHLY and CDR2 is FYNNEI in the germline V gene. The CDR3 sequence: CASRRETQYF. The CDR3, as DNA: TGTGCCAGCAGGAGGGAGACCCAGTACTTC.

J is TRBJ2-1 and V is TRBV7-9, with D unresolved. Trimming left V 7 bases short and J 0 bases short, with 7 bases between. The CDR3 is made up of 13 amino acids. Germline V gives CDR1 SEHNR, CDR2 FQNEAQ (reference sequence). CDR3 sequence reads: CASIGSSYNEQFF. The CDR3 bases are TGTGCCAGCATCGGTTCCTCCTACAATGAGCAGTTCTTC. The entire variable domain, with the rest obtained from reference TRBV7-9 and TRBJ2-1, is as follows: DTGVSQNPRHKITKRGQNVTFRCDPISEHNRLYWYRQTLGQGPEFLTYFQNEAQLEKSRLLSDRFSAERPKGSFSTLEIQRTEQGDSAMYLCASIGSSYNEQFFGPGTRLTVL.

The chain couples TRBV7-6 to TRBJ1-2, with 10 bases identical to TRBD1. The CDR3 is 13 residues long. Germline CDR1 and CDR2: SGHVS and FNYEAQ. J gave up 6 bases and V 4 bases, and 2 bases lay outside the gene matches. DNA of the CDR3: TGTGCCAGCAGCTCGACAGGGGGCGATGGCTACACCTTC. Its translation is CASSSTGGDGYTF.

This sequence joins TRBV29-1 and TRBJ2-3; D call uncertain. CDR3 size: 16 residues. CDR1 is SQVTM and CDR2 is ANQGSEA in the germline V gene. V lost 0 bases, J lost 3 bases, and 16 bases lay in between. The CDR3 bases are TGCAGCGTTGAAGATAATCCATCTCCGAGTACAGATACGCAGTATTTT. Protein product: CSVEDNPSPSTDTQYF.

The CDR3 coding sequence is TGTGCCAGCAGTTTCCGGGGCTCCTACAATGAGCAGTTCTTC. Protein sequence: CASSFRGSYNEQFF. The chain carries TRBV28 and TRBJ2-1; TRBD2 might be the D (5 bases). This CDR3 comprises 14 residues. Germline CDR1 MDHEN, CDR2 SYDVKM. Trimming shortened V by 3 bases and J by 0 bases, and 6 bases separated the two germline ends.

CDR3 nucleotide sequence: TGCAGCGTTTTGGAGCCGAGCTCCTACGAGCAGTACTTC. It specifies CSVLEPSSYEQYF. This chain connects TRBV29-1 to TRBJ2-7; no clear D. V lost 5 bases and J 0 bases, leaving 11 bases between the germline ends. CDR1 and CDR2 (germline): SQVTM, ANQGSEA. CDR3 length: 13 amino acids.

J is TRBJ2-3 and V is TRBV20-1; 11 nucleotides match TRBD2. Looked up from germline, CDR1 is DFQATT and CDR2 is SNEGSKA (reference sequence). Trimming at V came to 0 bases and at J to 3 bases, leaving 2 bases not matched to a gene. The CDR3 runs to 15 residues. The CDR3 loop is CSAREGLAVTDTQYF. CDR3 nucleotides: TGCAGTGCTAGAGAGGGACTAGCGGTGACAGATACGCAGTATTTT.

The chain combines TRBV6-6 with TRBJ2-1, with unresolved D. This CDR3 contains 12 residues. Germline V CDR1 and CDR2: MNHNY, SVGAGI (reference sequence). The ends were cut back, 7 bases at V and 7 bases at J, with 11 bases in the middle. The DNA for the CDR3 is TGTGCCAGCAACGACCTGAGGAATGAGCAGTTCTTC. It codes for CASNDLRNEQFF.

This rearrangement joins TRBV20-1 to TRBJ2-3; D uncertain. The CDR3 sequence is 11 residues long. The V end was cut by 8 bases, the J end by 5 bases, with 11 bases between. Germline lookup yields CDR1 DFQATT and CDR2 SNEGSKA (reference sequence). CDR3 region: CSTLGVDTQYF. CDR3 in DNA: TGCAGTACTTTGGGCGTAGATACGCAGTATTTT.

This clonotype appeared once. This chain joins TRBV5-6 and TRBJ2-7, with 12 positions matching TRBD2. The CDR3 is 16 residues long. Trimming took 3 bases from V and 2 from J; bases not matched to a gene: 6. Germline values: CDR1 SGHDT, CDR2 YYEEEE. CDR3: CASSSRTSGNTYEQYF. CDR3 in DNA: TGTGCCAGCAGCTCCCGGACTAGCGGGAATACCTACGAGCAGTACTTC. The full variable domain, in which reference TRBV5-6 and TRBJ2-7 provide the parts outside the CDR3, is DAGVTQSPTHLIKTRGQQVTLRCSPKSGHDTVSWYQQALGQGPQFIFQYYEEEERQRGNFPDRFSGHQFPNYSSELNVNALLLGDSALYLCASSSRTSGNTYEQYFGPGTRLTVT.

This clonotype was recorded only once. The gene calls are TRBV4-1 and TRBJ1-1; TRBD1 matches at 7 bases. CDR3 length: 16 amino acids. CDR1 MGHRA and CDR2 YSYEKL come from the germline V gene. Trimming took 1 base from V and 3 from J; bases not matched to a gene: 8. CDR3 DNA: TGCGCCAGCAGCCAAGTCACAGGGGCTTGGGACACTGAAGCTTTCTTT. Amino acid sequence: CASSQVTGAWDTEAFF.

J is TRBJ1-4 and V is TRBV15; 8 bases match TRBD1. CDR3 length: 18 residues. V was pared by 0 bases and J by 7 bases, with 13 bases of the junction left unmatched. CDR1 and CDR2 (germline): LNHNV, YYDKDF (reference sequence). CDR3 amino acids: CATSRDLPYDRGGEKLFF. The CDR3 bases are TGTGCCACCAGCAGAGATTTACCCTACGACAGGGGAGGTGAAAAACTGTTTTTT.

The chain couples TRBV29-1 to TRBJ2-7; D perhaps matches TRBD2 (6 bases). V lost 4 bases to trimming and J lost 3 bases, with 22 bases between them. The CDR3 is made up of 16 amino acids. Germline CDR1 reads SQVTM; CDR2 reads ANQGSEA. In nucleotides, the CDR3 is TGCAGCGTTGTGCCCCTTGGGGTTTCTAGCGACTACGAGCAGTACTTC. Amino acid sequence: CSVVPLGVSSDYEQYF.

V gene TRBV7-6 combines with J gene TRBJ1-6; D remains ambiguous. V lost 0 bases, J lost 4 bases, and 13 bases lay in between. The CDR3 is made up of 17 amino acids. Germline V lookup: CDR1 SGHVS, CDR2 FNYEAQ. CDR3 sequence reads: CASSLAEGEPYNSPLHF. The CDR3 DNA is TGTGCCAGCAGCTTAGCGGAGGGAGAACCATATAATTCACCCCTCCACTTT. Complete variable domain (other parts from reference TRBV7-6 and TRBJ1-6): GAGVSQSPRYKVTKRGQDVALRCDPISGHVSLYWYRQALGQGPEFLTYFNYEAQQDKSGLPNDRFSAERPEGSISTLTIQRTEQRDSAMYRCASSLAEGEPYNSPLHFGNGTRLTVT.

The chain has TRBV3-1 and TRBJ2-3; D may be TRBD2 (5 bases). Trimming removed 3 bases at V and 0 bases at J, with 13 bases between. CDR1 and CDR2 from the germline V gene are LGHDT and YNNKEL (reference sequence). There are 16 residues in the CDR3. The DNA for the CDR3 is TGTGCCAGCAGCCACACGCGGGTAGAAAGCACAGATACGCAGTATTTT. It yields the protein CASSHTRVESTDTQYF.

The chain combines TRBV5-4 with TRBJ2-5, with 11 bases lining up with TRBD2. Germline V CDR1 and CDR2: SGHNT, YYREEE (reference sequence). J gave up 2 bases and V 4 bases, and 4 bases lay outside the gene matches. The CDR3 has 15 amino acids. CDR3 region: CASSGGTSGQETQYF. DNA for the CDR3: TGTGCCAGCAGCGGGGGGACTAGCGGACAAGAGACCCAGTACTTC.

V gene TRBV5-8 combines with J gene TRBJ2-5; D is ambiguous. V was trimmed by 10 bases and J by 1 base, leaving 20 bases between them. The V gene's germline CDR1 is SGHTS and CDR2 YDEGEE. CDR3 size: 15 residues. The CDR3 DNA follows: TGTGCCGGTTTTGGGGATAATGGGCGCCAAGAGACCCAGTACTTC. It encodes CAGFGDNGRQETQYF.

J is TRBJ1-4 and V is TRBV29-1; TRBD1 matches 9 bases. V was clipped by 6 bases and J by 5 bases; unmatched bases: 10. Germline values: CDR1 SQVTM, CDR2 ANQGSEA. The CDR3 runs 15 residues. CDR3 loop: CSVLYAGQGNEKLFF. The CDR3 DNA reads as TGCAGCGTCCTCTACGCGGGACAGGGAAATGAAAAACTGTTTTTT.

This chain links TRBV6-6 with TRBJ1-2, with TRBD1 as a possible D gene (6 bases). In germline, CDR1 is MNHNY, CDR2 SVGAGI (reference sequence). With 2 bases removed from V and 10 bases from J, the gap between germline ends came to 8 bases. CDR3 length: 11 residues. This chain's CDR3 is CASSYEGDYTF. Here the CDR3 DNA reads TGTGCCAGCAGTTACGAGGGGGACTACACCTTC.

This clonotype was picked up one time. The chain joins TRBV24-1 to TRBJ2-5; 7 nucleotides line up with TRBD1. The V segment lost 4 bases and the J segment 0 bases; nucleotides outside the gene matches: 4. Germline assignment: CDR1 KGHDR and CDR2 SFDVKD. The CDR3 totals 15 residues. CDR3 residues: CATSDSGQDQETQYF. The DNA for the CDR3 is TGTGCCACCAGTGACTCAGGACAGGACCAAGAGACCCAGTACTTC.

The chain carries TRBV30 and TRBJ1-2; possibly TRBD1 for D (5 bases). The V gene lost 3 bases and the J gene lost 0 bases, with 8 bases spanning the gap. In germline, CDR1 is GTSNPN, CDR2 SVGIG (reference sequence). This CDR3 is built from 13 residues. The CDR3 DNA reads TGTGCCTGGAGCTTGGGGGCTAACTATGGCTACACCTTC. It codes for CAWSLGANYGYTF.

J is TRBJ1-5 and V is TRBV12-3 or TRBV12-4; D gene unclear. The CDR3 spans 12 residues. Here the CDR3 reads CASDIGNQPQHF. The CDR3 bases are TGTGCGTCCGACATCGGCAATCAGCCCCAGCATTTT.